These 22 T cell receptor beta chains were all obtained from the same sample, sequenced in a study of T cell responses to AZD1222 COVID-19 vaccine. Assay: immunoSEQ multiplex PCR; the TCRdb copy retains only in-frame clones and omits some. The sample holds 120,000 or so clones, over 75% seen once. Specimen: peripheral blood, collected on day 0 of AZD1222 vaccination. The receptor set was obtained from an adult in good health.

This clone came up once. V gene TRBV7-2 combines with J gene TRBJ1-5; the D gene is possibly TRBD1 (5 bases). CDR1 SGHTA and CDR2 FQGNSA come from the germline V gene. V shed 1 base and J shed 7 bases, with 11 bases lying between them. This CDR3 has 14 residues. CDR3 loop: CASSLGGTNQPQHF. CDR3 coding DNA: TGTGCCAGCAGCTTAGGCGGGACGAACCAGCCCCAGCATTTT.

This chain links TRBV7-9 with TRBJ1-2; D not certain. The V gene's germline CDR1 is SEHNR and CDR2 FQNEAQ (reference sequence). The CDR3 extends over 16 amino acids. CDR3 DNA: TGTGCGTCAGGACCTGCCCCTCCGGACGCCAACTATGGCTACACCTTC. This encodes CASGPAPPDANYGYTF.

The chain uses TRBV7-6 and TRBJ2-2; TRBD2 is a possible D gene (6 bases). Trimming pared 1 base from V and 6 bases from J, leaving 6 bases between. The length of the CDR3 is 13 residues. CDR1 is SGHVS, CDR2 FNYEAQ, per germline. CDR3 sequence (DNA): TGTGCCAGCAGCTTAGGGGGGGCCGGGGAGCTGTTTTTT. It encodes CASSLGGAGELFF.

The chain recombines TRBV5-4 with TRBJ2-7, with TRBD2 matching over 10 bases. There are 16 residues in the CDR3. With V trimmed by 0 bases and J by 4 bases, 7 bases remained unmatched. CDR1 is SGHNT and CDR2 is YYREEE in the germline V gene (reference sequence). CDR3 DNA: TGTGCCAGCAGCTTGGCCGCTGAGCGGGAGGGATACGAGCAGTACTTC. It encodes CASSLAAEREGYEQYF.

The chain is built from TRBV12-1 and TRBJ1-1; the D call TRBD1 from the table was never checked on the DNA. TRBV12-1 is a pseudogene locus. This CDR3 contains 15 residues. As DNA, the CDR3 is TGTGCCAGCAGCTTTCCACGCTGGGGGCGCACTGAAGCTTTCTTT. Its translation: CASSFPRWGRTEAFF.

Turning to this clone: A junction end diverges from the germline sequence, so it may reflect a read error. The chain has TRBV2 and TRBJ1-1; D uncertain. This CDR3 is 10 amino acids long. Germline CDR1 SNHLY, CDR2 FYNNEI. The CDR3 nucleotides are TGTGCCAGCAGGGGCTCTAACCTACCTTTT. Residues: CASRGSNLPF.

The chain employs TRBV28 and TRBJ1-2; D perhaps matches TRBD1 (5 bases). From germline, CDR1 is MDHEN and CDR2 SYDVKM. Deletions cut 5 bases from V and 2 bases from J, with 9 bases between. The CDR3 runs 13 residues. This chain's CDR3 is CASSGGANYGYTF. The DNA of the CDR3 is TGTGCCAGCAGTGGAGGGGCCAACTATGGCTACACCTTC.

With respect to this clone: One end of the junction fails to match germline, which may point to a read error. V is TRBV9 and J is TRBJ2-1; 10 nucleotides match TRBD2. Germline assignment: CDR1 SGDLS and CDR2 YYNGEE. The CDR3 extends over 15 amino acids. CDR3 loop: CASSPASGSYHEQFF. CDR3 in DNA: TGTGCCAGCAGCCCGGCTAGCGGGAGCTACCATGAGCAGTTCTTC.

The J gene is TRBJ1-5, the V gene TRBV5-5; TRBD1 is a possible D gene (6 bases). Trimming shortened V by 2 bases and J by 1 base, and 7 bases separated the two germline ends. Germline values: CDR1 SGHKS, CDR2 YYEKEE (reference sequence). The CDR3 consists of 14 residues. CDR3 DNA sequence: TGTGCCAGCAGCTTAAGGGGGAGCAATCAGCCCCAGCATTTT. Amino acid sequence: CASSLRGSNQPQHF.

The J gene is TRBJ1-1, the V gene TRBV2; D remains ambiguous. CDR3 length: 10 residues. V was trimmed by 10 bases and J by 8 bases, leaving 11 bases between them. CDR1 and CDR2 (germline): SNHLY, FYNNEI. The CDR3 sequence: CATTRAEAFF. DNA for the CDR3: TGTGCCACCACCCGTGCCGAAGCTTTCTTT.

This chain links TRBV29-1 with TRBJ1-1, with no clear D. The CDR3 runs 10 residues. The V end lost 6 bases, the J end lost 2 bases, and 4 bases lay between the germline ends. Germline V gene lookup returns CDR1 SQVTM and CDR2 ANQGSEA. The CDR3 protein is CSVTNTEAFF. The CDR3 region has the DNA TGCAGCGTGACAAACACTGAAGCTTTCTTT.

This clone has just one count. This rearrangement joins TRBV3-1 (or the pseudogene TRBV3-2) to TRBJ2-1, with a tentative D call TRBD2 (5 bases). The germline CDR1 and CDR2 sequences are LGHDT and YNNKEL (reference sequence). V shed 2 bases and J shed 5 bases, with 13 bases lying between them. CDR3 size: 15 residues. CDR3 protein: CASSQSTSAHNEQFF. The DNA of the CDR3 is TGTGCCAGCAGCCAAAGCACTAGTGCCCACAATGAGCAGTTCTTC.

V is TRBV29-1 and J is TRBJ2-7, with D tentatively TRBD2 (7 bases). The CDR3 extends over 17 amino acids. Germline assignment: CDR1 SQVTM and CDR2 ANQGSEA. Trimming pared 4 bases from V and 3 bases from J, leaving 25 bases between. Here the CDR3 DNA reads TGCAGCGTTGTCAAGGGCGGGGGACACCCTAACTACTACGAGCAGTACTTC. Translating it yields CSVVKGGGHPNYYEQYF.

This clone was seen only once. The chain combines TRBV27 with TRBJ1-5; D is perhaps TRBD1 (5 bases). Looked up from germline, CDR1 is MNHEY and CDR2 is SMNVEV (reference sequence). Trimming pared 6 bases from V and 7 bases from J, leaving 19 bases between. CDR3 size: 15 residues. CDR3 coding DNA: TGTGCCAGCAGGGACATTTCGGGAAATGGACAGCCCCAGCATTTT. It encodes CASRDISGNGQPQHF.

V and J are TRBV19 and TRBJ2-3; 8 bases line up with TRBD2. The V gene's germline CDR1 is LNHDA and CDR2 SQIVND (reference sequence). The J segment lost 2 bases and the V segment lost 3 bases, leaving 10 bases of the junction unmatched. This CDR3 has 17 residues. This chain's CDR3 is CASSILGSGMITDTQYF. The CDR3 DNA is TGTGCCAGTAGTATTCTCGGTAGCGGGATGATCACAGATACGCAGTATTTT.

CDR3 DNA: TGCGCCAGCAGCTCGACAACTGGAAACACCATATATTTT. It is translated as CASSSTTGNTIYF. The genes are TRBV23-1 and TRBJ1-3; D is ambiguous. TRBV23-1 is given ORF status, its function remaining uncertain. CDR3 length: 13 residues. Trimming stripped 6 bases from V and 2 bases from J, with 8 bases between.

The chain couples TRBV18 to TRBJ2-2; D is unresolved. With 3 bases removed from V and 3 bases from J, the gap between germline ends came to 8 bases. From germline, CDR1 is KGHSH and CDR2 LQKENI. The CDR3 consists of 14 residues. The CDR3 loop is CASSPPDYTGELFF. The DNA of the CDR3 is TGTGCCAGCTCACCCCCCGACTACACCGGGGAGCTGTTTTTT.

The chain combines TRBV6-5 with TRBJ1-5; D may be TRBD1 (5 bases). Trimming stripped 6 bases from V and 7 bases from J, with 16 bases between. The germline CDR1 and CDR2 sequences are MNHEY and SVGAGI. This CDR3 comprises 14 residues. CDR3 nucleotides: TGTGCCAGCAGGCCAAACCTCAGGGCCCAGCCCCAGCATTTT. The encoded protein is CASRPNLRAQPQHF.

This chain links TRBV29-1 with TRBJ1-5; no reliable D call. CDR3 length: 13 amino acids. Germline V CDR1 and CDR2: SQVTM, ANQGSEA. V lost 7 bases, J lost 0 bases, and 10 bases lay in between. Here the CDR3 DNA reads TGCAGCGCTGCATCTGATAGCAATCAGCCCCAGCATTTT. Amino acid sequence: CSAASDSNQPQHF.

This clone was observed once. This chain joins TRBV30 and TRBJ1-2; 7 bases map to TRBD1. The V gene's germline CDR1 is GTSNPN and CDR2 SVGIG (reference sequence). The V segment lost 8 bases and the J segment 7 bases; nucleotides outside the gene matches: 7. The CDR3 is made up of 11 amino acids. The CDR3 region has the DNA TGTGCCGGCACAGGGGTGGGTGGCTACACCTTC. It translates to CAGTGVGGYTF.

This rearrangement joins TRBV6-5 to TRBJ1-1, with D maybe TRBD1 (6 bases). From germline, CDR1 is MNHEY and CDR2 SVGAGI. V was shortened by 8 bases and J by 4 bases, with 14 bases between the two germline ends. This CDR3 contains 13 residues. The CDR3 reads CASLSTGPTEAFF. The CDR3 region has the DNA TGTGCCAGCTTATCCACAGGGCCCACTGAAGCTTTCTTT.

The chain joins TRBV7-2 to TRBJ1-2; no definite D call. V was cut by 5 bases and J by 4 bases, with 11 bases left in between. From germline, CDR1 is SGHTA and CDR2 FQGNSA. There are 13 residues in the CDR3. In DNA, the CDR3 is TGTGCCAGCAGCAAGACAAGCCTCTATGGCTACACCTTC. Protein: CASSKTSLYGYTF.